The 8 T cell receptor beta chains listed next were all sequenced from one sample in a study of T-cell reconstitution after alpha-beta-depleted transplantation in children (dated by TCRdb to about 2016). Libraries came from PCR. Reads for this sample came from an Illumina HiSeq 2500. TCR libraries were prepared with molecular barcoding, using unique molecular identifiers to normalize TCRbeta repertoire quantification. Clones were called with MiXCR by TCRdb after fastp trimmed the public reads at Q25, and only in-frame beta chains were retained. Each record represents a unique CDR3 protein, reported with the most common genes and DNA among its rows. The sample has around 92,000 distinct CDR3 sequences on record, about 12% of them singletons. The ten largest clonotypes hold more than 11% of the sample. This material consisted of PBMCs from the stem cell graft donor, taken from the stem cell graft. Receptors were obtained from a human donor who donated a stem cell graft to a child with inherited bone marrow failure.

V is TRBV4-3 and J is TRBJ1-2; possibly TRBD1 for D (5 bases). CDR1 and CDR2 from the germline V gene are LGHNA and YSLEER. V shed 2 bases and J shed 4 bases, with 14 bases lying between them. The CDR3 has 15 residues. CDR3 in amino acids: CASSQSVQGSYGYTF. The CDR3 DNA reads TGCGCCAGCAGCCAATCGGTGCAGGGAAGCTATGGCTACACCTTC.

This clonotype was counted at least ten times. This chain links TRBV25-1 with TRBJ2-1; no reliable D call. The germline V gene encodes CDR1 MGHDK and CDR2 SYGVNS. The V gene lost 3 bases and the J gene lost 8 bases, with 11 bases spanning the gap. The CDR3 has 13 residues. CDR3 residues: CASSDSDSYEQFF. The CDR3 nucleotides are TGTGCCAGCAGTGACTCCGACTCGTATGAGCAGTTCTTC.

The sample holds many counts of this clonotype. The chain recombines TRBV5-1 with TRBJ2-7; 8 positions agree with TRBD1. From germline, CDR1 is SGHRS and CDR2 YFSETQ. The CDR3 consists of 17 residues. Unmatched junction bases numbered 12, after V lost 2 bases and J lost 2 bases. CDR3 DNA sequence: TGCGCCAGCAGCTTTGGGACAGGACAGGTGTCCCCCTACGAGCAGTACTTC. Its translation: CASSFGTGQVSPYEQYF. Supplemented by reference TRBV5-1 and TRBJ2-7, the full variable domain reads KAGVTQTPRYLIKTRGQQVTLSCSPISGHRSVSWYQQTPGQGLQFLFEYFSETQRNKGNFPGRFSGRQFSNSRSEMNVSTLELGDSALYLCASSFGTGQVSPYEQYFGPGTRLTVT.

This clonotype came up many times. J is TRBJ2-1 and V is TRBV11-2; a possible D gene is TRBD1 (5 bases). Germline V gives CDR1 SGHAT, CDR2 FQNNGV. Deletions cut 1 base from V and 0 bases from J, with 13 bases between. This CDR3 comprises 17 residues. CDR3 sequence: CASSLVLGANSYNEQFF. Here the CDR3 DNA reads TGTGCCAGCAGCTTAGTCTTAGGGGCCAACTCCTACAATGAGCAGTTCTTC. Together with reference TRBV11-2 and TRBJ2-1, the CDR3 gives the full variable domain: EAGVAQSPRYKIIEKRQSVAFWCNPISGHATLYWYQQILGQGPKLLIQFQNNGVVDDSQLPKDRFSAERLKGVDSTLKIQPAKLEDSAVYLCASSLVLGANSYNEQFFGPGTRLTVL.

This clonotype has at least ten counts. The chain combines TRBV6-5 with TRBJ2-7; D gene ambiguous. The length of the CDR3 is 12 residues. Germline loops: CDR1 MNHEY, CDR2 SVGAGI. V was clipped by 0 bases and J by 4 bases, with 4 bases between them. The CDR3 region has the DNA TGTGCCAGCAGTTACTCGAGATACGAGCAGTACTTC. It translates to CASSYSRYEQYF.

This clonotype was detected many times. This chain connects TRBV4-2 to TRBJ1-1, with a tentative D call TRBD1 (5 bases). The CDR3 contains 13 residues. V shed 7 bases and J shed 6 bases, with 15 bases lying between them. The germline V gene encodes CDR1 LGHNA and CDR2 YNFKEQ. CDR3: CASTRGGLAEAFF. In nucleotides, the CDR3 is TGTGCCAGCACCCGGGGGGGATTGGCTGAAGCTTTCTTT.

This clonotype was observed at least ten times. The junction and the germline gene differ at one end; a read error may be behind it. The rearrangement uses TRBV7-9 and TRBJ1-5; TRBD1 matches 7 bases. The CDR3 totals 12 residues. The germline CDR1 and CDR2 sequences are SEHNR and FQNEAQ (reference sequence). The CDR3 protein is CASSLGGQPQHF. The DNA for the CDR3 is TGTGCCAGCAGTTTAGGGGGCCAGCCCCAGCATTTT.

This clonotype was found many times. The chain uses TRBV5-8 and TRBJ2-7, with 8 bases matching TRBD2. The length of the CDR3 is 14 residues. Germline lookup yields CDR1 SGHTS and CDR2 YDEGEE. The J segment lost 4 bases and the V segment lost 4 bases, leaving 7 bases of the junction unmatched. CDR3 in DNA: TGTGCCAGCAGCCGACTAGCGTGGGCATACGAGCAGTACTTC. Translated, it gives CASSRLAWAYEQYF.